This TCR beta chain was sequenced in a study of shared clonotypes between healthy human individuals. The CDR3 length is 15 residues. V gave up 7 bases and J gave up 1 base, with 16 bases separating them. Germline V gene sequence: CDR1 MNHNS, CDR2 SASEGT. The repertoire was sequenced with immunoSEQ multiplex PCR; TCRdb's copy has only in-frame clones and lacks some. This sample has over 2,000,000 clones, with roughly 95% found just once. Only CD45RO-negative cells positively selected for CCR7 counted as naive CD8 cells, so terminally differentiated effector memory CD45RA+ cells were excluded. The chain recombines TRBV6-1 with TRBJ1-1; no firm D call. The specimen sequenced was naive CD8+ T cells from PBMCs. This sequence originates from a man aged 18-30 years in good health. Some clones in this sample may be carry-over from other donors' samples. The CDR3 loop is CASNTPRARNTEAFF. CDR3 bases: TGTGCCAGCAACACCCCCCGGGCACGGAACACTGAAGCTTTCTTT.